This is a list of T cell receptor beta chains from one sample in a study of molecular identifiers for immune sequencing clone quantification. A single record per CDR3 protein comes from TCRdb applying MiXCR to the PCR reads. The repertoire holds under 650,000 distinct CDR3 sequences, with approximately 20% as singletons. The sequenced material came from naive CD8+ T cells from blood, with Jurkat cell RNA spiked in. These receptors were taken from a human donor in good health. Some libraries in this study had Jurkat cell RNA spiked in. The CDR3 runs from the conserved cysteine through the conserved F or W. The order of the fields is CDR3 protein, CDR3 DNA, J gene, D gene, clone size, V gene. A D gene is named only where the DNA matches it firmly. Clone size is not always given. Where it is, it says once, few, many or a class for expanded clones.

CDR3aa: CASAGGRVSGGVGIYEQYF
CDR3nt: TGTGCCAGCGCCGGGGGAAGGGTTAGCGGTGGTGTTGGTATATACGAGCAGTACTTC
j_gene: TRBJ2-7
d_gene: -
abundance: few
v_gene: TRBV6-5

CDR3aa: CASSQSGTGGDEQYF
CDR3nt: TGTGCCAGCAGCCAATCCGGGACAGGGGGCGACGAGCAGTACTTC
j_gene: TRBJ2-7
d_gene: TRBD1
abundance: many
v_gene: TRBV14

CDR3aa: CASSHQGGGSEAFF
CDR3nt: TGTGCCAGCAGTCACCAGGGAGGGGGGTCTGAAGCTTTCTTT
j_gene: TRBJ1-1
d_gene: -
abundance: many
v_gene: TRBV6-2/TRBV6-3

CDR3aa: CASSLVGVGLSGNTIYF
CDR3nt: TGTGCCAGCAGTTTGGTTGGGGTTGGCTTGTCTGGAAACACCATATATTTT
j_gene: TRBJ1-3
d_gene: -
abundance: few
v_gene: TRBV28

CDR3aa: CASSKSRLVRDEQFF
CDR3nt: TGTGCCAGCAGTAAGTCGCGACTAGTTCGGGATGAGCAGTTCTTC
j_gene: TRBJ2-1
d_gene: -
abundance: -
v_gene: TRBV6-2/TRBV6-3

CDR3aa: CASSIYRGRGTDTQYF
CDR3nt: TGTGCCAGCAGCATATACAGGGGGCGCGGCACAGATACGCAGTATTTT
j_gene: TRBJ2-3
d_gene: TRBD1
abundance: many
v_gene: TRBV7-9

CDR3aa: CSARPTSGGLEDEQYF
CDR3nt: TGCAGTGCTAGGCCGACTAGCGGGGGGCTAGAGGACGAGCAGTACTTC
j_gene: TRBJ2-7
d_gene: TRBD2
abundance: many
v_gene: TRBV20-1

CDR3aa: CASSDWTGGNYGYTF
CDR3nt: TGTGCCAGCAGTGACTGGACAGGGGGAAACTATGGCTACACCTTC
j_gene: TRBJ1-2
d_gene: TRBD1
abundance: many
v_gene: TRBV2

CDR3aa: CATSDGTSGATDTQYF
CDR3nt: TGTGCCACCAGTGATGGGACTAGCGGAGCCACAGATACGCAGTATTTT
j_gene: TRBJ2-3
d_gene: TRBD2
abundance: -
v_gene: TRBV24-1

CDR3aa: CASSQWTVITDTQYF
CDR3nt: TGTGCCAGCAGCCAATGGACGGTAATCACAGATACGCAGTATTTT
j_gene: TRBJ2-3
d_gene: -
abundance: many
v_gene: TRBV16

CDR3aa: CASSYTRTDVLTYEQYF
CDR3nt: TGTGCCAGCAGTTACACCCGGACGGACGTGTTAACCTACGAGCAGTACTTC
j_gene: TRBJ2-7
d_gene: -
abundance: few
v_gene: TRBV6-6

CDR3aa: CASSYDRTRAGRNTGELFF
CDR3nt: TGTGCCAGCAGTTACGATCGGACCCGTGCGGGGAGGAACACCGGGGAGCTGTTTTTT
j_gene: TRBJ2-2
d_gene: -
abundance: -
v_gene: TRBV6-2/TRBV6-3

CDR3aa: CATSRESEQYF
CDR3nt: TGTGCCACCAGCAGAGAGTCCGAGCAGTACTTC
j_gene: TRBJ2-7
d_gene: -
abundance: few
v_gene: TRBV15

CDR3aa: CASSLLRRQETQYF
CDR3nt: TGCGCCAGCAGCCTCCTCCGGAGGCAAGAGACCCAGTACTTC
j_gene: TRBJ2-5
d_gene: -
abundance: few
v_gene: TRBV10-2

CDR3aa: CASSLSKDSPLHF
CDR3nt: TGTGCCAGCAGTCTGTCGAAAGATTCACCCCTCCACTTT
j_gene: TRBJ1-6
d_gene: -
abundance: many
v_gene: TRBV27

CDR3aa: CASSSWKLGQGYNEQFF
CDR3nt: TGTGCCAGCAGTTCTTGGAAGCTCGGACAGGGCTACAATGAGCAGTTCTTC
j_gene: TRBJ2-1
d_gene: TRBD1
abundance: -
v_gene: TRBV6-2/TRBV6-3

CDR3aa: CASSPGQVPAYNEQFF
CDR3nt: TGTGCCAGCAGTCCCGGACAGGTCCCAGCCTACAATGAGCAGTTCTTC
j_gene: TRBJ2-1
d_gene: TRBD1
abundance: -
v_gene: TRBV27

CDR3aa: CASSLGGVGVYEQYF
CDR3nt: TGTGCCAGCAGTTTAGGAGGGGTCGGAGTCTACGAGCAGTACTTC
j_gene: TRBJ2-7
d_gene: -
abundance: many
v_gene: TRBV12-3/TRBV12-4

CDR3aa: CASSLIGVRDTEAFF
CDR3nt: TGTGCCAGCAGCCTTATAGGAGTTCGGGACACTGAAGCTTTCTTT
j_gene: TRBJ1-1
d_gene: -
abundance: -
v_gene: TRBV7-9

CDR3aa: CASSLVVTVNNQPQHF
CDR3nt: TGTGCCAGCAGCTTGGTCGTAACAGTGAACAATCAGCCCCAGCATTTT
j_gene: TRBJ1-5
d_gene: -
abundance: many
v_gene: TRBV5-8

CDR3aa: CACSISGQGAGEQYF
CDR3nt: TGTGCCTGTAGTATCTCCGGACAGGGGGCGGGTGAGCAGTACTTC
j_gene: TRBJ2-7
d_gene: TRBD1
abundance: -
v_gene: TRBV19

CDR3aa: CASRDYNTEAFF
CDR3nt: TGTGCCAGTAGGGACTATAACACTGAAGCTTTCTTT
j_gene: TRBJ1-1
d_gene: -
abundance: many
v_gene: TRBV19

CDR3aa: CAIGRGNTEAFF
CDR3nt: TGTGCCATTGGTCGGGGCAACACTGAAGCTTTCTTT
j_gene: TRBJ1-1
d_gene: -
abundance: many
v_gene: TRBV10-3

CDR3aa: CASSTRGGGDIQYF
CDR3nt: TGTGCCAGCAGTACCAGGGGGGGGGGGGACATTCAGTACTTC
j_gene: TRBJ2-4
d_gene: -
abundance: many
v_gene: TRBV6-5

CDR3aa: CASSPGIGESYEQYF
CDR3nt: TGTGCCAGCAGCCCGGGTATAGGAGAAAGCTACGAGCAGTACTTC
j_gene: TRBJ2-7
d_gene: -
abundance: -
v_gene: TRBV7-3

CDR3aa: CASSLVGETYNEQFF
CDR3nt: TGTGCCAGCAGCTTAGTGGGGGAGACCTACAATGAGCAGTTCTTC
j_gene: TRBJ2-1
d_gene: -
abundance: few
v_gene: TRBV7-9

CDR3aa: CASSQEALAEETQYF
CDR3nt: TGCGCCAGCAGCCAAGAGGCGCTAGCTGAAGAGACCCAGTACTTC
j_gene: TRBJ2-5
d_gene: -
abundance: many
v_gene: TRBV4-3

CDR3aa: CASWTEYSNQPQHF
CDR3nt: TGTGCCAGCTGGACCGAGTATAGCAATCAGCCCCAGCATTTT
j_gene: TRBJ1-5
d_gene: -
abundance: many
v_gene: TRBV6-1

CDR3aa: CASSIDAGINQPQHF
CDR3nt: TGTGCCAGTAGTATAGATGCAGGAATTAATCAGCCCCAGCATTTT
j_gene: TRBJ1-5
d_gene: -
abundance: many
v_gene: TRBV19

CDR3aa: CASSQGYRARETQYF
CDR3nt: TGCGCCAGCAGCCAAGGATACAGGGCTAGGGAGACCCAGTACTTC
j_gene: TRBJ2-5
d_gene: -
abundance: -
v_gene: TRBV4-3

CDR3aa: CASSPLESSYEQYF
CDR3nt: TGTGCCAGCAGTCCACTGGAGAGCTCCTACGAGCAGTACTTC
j_gene: TRBJ2-7
d_gene: -
abundance: many
v_gene: TRBV6-5

CDR3aa: CAGRAWGNHPTDTQYF
CDR3nt: TGTGCCGGCAGGGCCTGGGGGAATCATCCCACAGATACGCAGTATTTT
j_gene: TRBJ2-3
d_gene: -
abundance: -
v_gene: TRBV6-1

CDR3aa: CASSVTAGGAYEQYF
CDR3nt: TGTGCCAGCAGCGTAACAGCGGGGGGGGCCTACGAGCAGTACTTC
j_gene: TRBJ2-7
d_gene: TRBD2
abundance: few
v_gene: TRBV9

CDR3aa: CASSPHQDTSSTDTQYF
CDR3nt: TGTGCCAGCAGCCCCCACCAGGACACTAGCAGCACAGATACGCAGTATTTT
j_gene: TRBJ2-3
d_gene: -
abundance: many
v_gene: TRBV3-1

CDR3aa: CAWGSTMNTEAFF
CDR3nt: TGTGCCTGGGGTTCTACCATGAACACTGAAGCTTTCTTT
j_gene: TRBJ1-1
d_gene: -
abundance: many
v_gene: TRBV30

CDR3aa: CASSLSGTEVLETGELFF
CDR3nt: TGTGCCAGCAGTTTATCCGGGACAGAGGTACTCGAAACCGGGGAGCTGTTTTTT
j_gene: TRBJ2-2
d_gene: TRBD1
abundance: many
v_gene: TRBV27

CDR3aa: CASSQERLGVKNTGELFF
CDR3nt: TGCGCCAGCAGCCAAGAAAGGTTAGGGGTCAAGAACACCGGGGAGCTGTTTTTT
j_gene: TRBJ2-2
d_gene: -
abundance: few
v_gene: TRBV4-3